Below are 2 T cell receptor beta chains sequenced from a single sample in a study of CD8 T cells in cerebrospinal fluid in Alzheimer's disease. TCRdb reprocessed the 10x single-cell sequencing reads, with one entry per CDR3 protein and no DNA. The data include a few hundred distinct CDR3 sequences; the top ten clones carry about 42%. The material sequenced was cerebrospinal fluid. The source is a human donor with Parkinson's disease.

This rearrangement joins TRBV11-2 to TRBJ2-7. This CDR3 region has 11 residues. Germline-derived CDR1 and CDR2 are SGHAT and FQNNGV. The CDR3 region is CSSFDGYEQYF.

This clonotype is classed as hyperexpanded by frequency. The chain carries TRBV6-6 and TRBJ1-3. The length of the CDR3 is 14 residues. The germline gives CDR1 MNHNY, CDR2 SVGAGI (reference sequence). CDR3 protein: CASRGGGYRNTIYF.